This is a list of T cell receptor beta chains from one sample in a study of cytomegalovirus exposure and HLA in healthy donors. Sequenced by immunoSEQ multiplex PCR; TCRdb stores in-frame clones only, minus some. The sample yields roughly 97,000 clones, 76% seen once. What was sequenced was PBMCs. The receptors derive from a woman younger than 30 in good health and CMV-seropositive. Both conserved end residues are part of each CDR3. The D gene is left open where the match is weak. The size of a clone is reported for some rows only, either as once, few or many, or as a class for expanded clones.

>once|TRBJ2-2|-|TRBV5-1
TGCGCCAGCAGCTTGGCCGGGTACGGCACCGGGGAGCTGTTTTTT
CASSLAGYGTGELFF
>-|TRBJ2-7|TRBD2|TRBV5-1
TGCGCCAGCAGCACCTGGACTAGCGGGAGGGCATGGGAGCAGTACTTC
CASSTWTSGRAWEQYF
>-|TRBJ1-2|-|TRBV30
TGTGCCTGGTTTAAGGGGTCTGGCTACACCTTC
CAWFKGSGYTF
>few|TRBJ1-5|TRBD1|TRBV18
TGTGCCAGCTCACCGGGACAGGAGGGGGTTTGGCCCCAGCATTTT
CASSPGQEGVWPQHF
>-|TRBJ2-7|-|TRBV5-1
TGCGCCAGCAGCTTGGAAGGGGTCATTAGCCACGAGCAGTACTTC
CASSLEGVISHEQYF
>-|TRBJ2-2|TRBD1|TRBV9
TGTGCCAGCAGCGTAGGTTTCGAGACAGGGGACACCGGGGAGCTGTTTTTT
CASSVGFETGDTGELFF
>-|TRBJ2-1|-|TRBV11-2
TGTGCCAGCAGCTCCGGGACTTTGGGCAATGAGCAGTTCTTC
CASSSGTLGNEQFF
>-|TRBJ2-2|-|TRBV6-1
TGTGCCAGCAGTGAACCCCCTGTGAACACCGGGGAGCTGTTTTTT
CASSEPPVNTGELFF
>few|TRBJ1-1|-|TRBV9
TGTGCCAGCAGCCCGGACAGACTGAACACTGAAGCTTTCTTT
CASSPDRLNTEAFF
>-|TRBJ1-3|-|TRBV6-5
TGTGCCAGCAGTTCCGACGGGTTCTCTGGAAACACCATATATTTT
CASSSDGFSGNTIYF
>-|TRBJ2-1|TRBD2|TRBV14
TGTGCCAGCAGCCAAGTAGCGGGGCCAAGTGAGCAGTTCTTC
CASSQVAGPSEQFF
>-|TRBJ1-4|TRBD1|TRBV6-4
TGTGCCAGCTTCCAAGGGACAGCACATGAAAAACTGTTTTTT
CASFQGTAHEKLFF
>-|TRBJ2-5|-|TRBV20-1
TGCAGTGGAACCAAGGGGGAGACCCAGTACTTC
CSGTKGETQYF
>-|TRBJ1-1|-|TRBV5-8
TGTGCCAGCAGCCACGCCACCGCAGGAATGAACACTGAAGCTTTCTTT
CASSHATAGMNTEAFF
>once|TRBJ2-2|-|TRBV25-1
TGTGCCAGCAGTGAATATACCGGCGGGGAGCTGTTTTTT
CASSEYTGGELFF
>-|TRBJ1-5|TRBD1|TRBV28
TGTGCCAGCAGTTTATGGGACAGGGTAGGTCAGCCCCAGCATTTT
CASSLWDRVGQPQHF
>few|TRBJ2-1|TRBD2|TRBV4-2
TGTGCCAGCAGCCGGAGACTAGCGGGAGGGGATGAGCAGTTCTTC
CASSRRLAGGDEQFF
>-|TRBJ2-1|-|TRBV6-1
TGTGCCAGCAGTGAATGGCGGGACCACTACAATGAGCAGTTCTTC
CASSEWRDHYNEQFF
>once|TRBJ2-7|-|TRBV28
TGTGCCAGCGGTTCAGGGATCTACGAGCAGTACTTC
CASGSGIYEQYF
>-|TRBJ1-2|-|TRBV6-1
TGTGCCAGCAGTGAAGCAGGGTGGGACTCTAACTATGGCTACACCTTC
CASSEAGWDSNYGYTF
>-|TRBJ2-5|TRBD2|TRBV5-6
TGTGCCAGCAGCTCTCGGACTAGCGGGAGTGAGGAGACCCAGTACTTC
CASSSRTSGSEETQYF
>-|TRBJ2-1|TRBD2|TRBV28
TGTGCCAGCAGTTTAGGGGGACTAGCGGGCTACAATGAGCAGTTCTTC
CASSLGGLAGYNEQFF
>once|TRBJ1-4|-|TRBV28
TGTGCCAGCAGTTTAGTGACAGCCTCTAATGAAAAACTGTTTTTT
CASSLVTASNEKLFF
>-|TRBJ1-2|-|TRBV6-1
TGTGCCAGCGCCGCAGGATCCTATGGCTACACCTTC
CASAAGSYGYTF
>-|TRBJ2-3|-|TRBV27
TGTGCCAGCAGACACGGGACTCTCGAGTATTTT
CASRHGTLEYF
>-|TRBJ2-7|TRBD1|TRBV6-5
TGTGCCAGCAGAAGGGGACAGTCCAGCTCCTACGAGCAGTACTTC
CASRRGQSSSYEQYF
>-|TRBJ2-2|-|TRBV25-1
TGTGCCAGCGGACGGGACTTCGGAGGGACCGGGGAGCTGTTTTTT
CASGRDFGGTGELFF
>-|TRBJ1-4|-|TRBV28
TGTGCCAGCAGCTCGGGGACTCCTAGCGAAAAACTGTTTTTT
CASSSGTPSEKLFF
>-|TRBJ2-7|-|TRBV9
TGTGCCAGCAGCGTAGAAGGCAGGCTCTACGAGCAGTACTTC
CASSVEGRLYEQYF
>-|TRBJ2-1|TRBD2|TRBV25-1
TGTGCCAGCAGTGCCCGGACTAGCGGGAGGTACTACAATGAGCAGTTCTTC
CASSARTSGRYYNEQFF
>once|TRBJ2-2|-|TRBV2
TGTGCCAGCAGTCCCCTAGGCACCGGGGAGCTGTTTTTT
CASSPLGTGELFF
>-|TRBJ2-7|-|TRBV6-5
TGTGCCAGCAGCCGCCGCGGGACTCGGCAGTACGAGCAGTACTTC
CASSRRGTRQYEQYF
>-|TRBJ2-7|TRBD1|TRBV7-3
TGTGCCAGCAGCCTACAGACAGGGGGCTACGAGCAGTACTTC
CASSLQTGGYEQYF
>-|TRBJ1-2|TRBD1|TRBV10-3
TGTGCCATCAGTGAGTCAACAGGGGCGAATGGCTACACCTTC
CAISESTGANGYTF
>-|TRBJ2-2|-|TRBV10-3
TGTGCCATCAGTGAGGGAGGTACCGGGGAGCTGTTTTTT
CAISEGGTGELFF
>-|TRBJ1-1|TRBD1|TRBV7-9
TGTGCCAGCAGACCAGGACAGGGCGAAACTGAAGCTTTCTTT
CASRPGQGETEAFF
>once|TRBJ2-3|-|TRBV13
TGTGCCAGCAGCTTAGGCAGGGGAGAAGCAAATACGCAGTATTTT
CASSLGRGEANTQYF
>-|TRBJ1-3|-|TRBV18
TGTGCCAGCTCAACTGGCGGGGGAGGCTCTGGAAACACCATATATTTT
CASSTGGGGSGNTIYF
>-|TRBJ1-5|TRBD1|TRBV30
TGTGCCTGGGGCATACAGGGGTGGAATCAGCCCCAGCATTTT
CAWGIQGWNQPQHF
>-|TRBJ2-5|-|TRBV6-1
TGTGCCAGCAGTGGATATGCGCAAGAGACCCAGTACTTC
CASSGYAQETQYF
>-|TRBJ2-3|-|TRBV2
TGTGCCAGCACGTACTCCACAGATACGCAGTATTTT
CASTYSTDTQYF
>few|TRBJ1-6|TRBD1|TRBV11-2
TGTGCCAGCAGCACCGCGACAGGGGGTGATTCACCCCTCCACTTT
CASSTATGGDSPLHF
>-|TRBJ2-7|TRBD2|TRBV15
TGTGCCACCAGCAGTGCGCCCCTAGGACTAGCGGGAGGGCGGGAGCAGTACTTC
CATSSAPLGLAGGREQYF
>-|TRBJ1-1|-|TRBV5-4
TGTGCCAGCAGCTTGAAGAGCGGCCGCACTGAAGCTTTCTTT
CASSLKSGRTEAFF
>-|TRBJ1-4|TRBD1|TRBV6-1
TGTGCCAGCAGCTTCGACCAGGGGGCTAATGAAAAACTGTTTTTT
CASSFDQGANEKLFF
>-|TRBJ1-2|-|TRBV19
TGTGCCAGTAGTACCGCTTTGAGTATTAACTATGGCTACACCTTC
CASSTALSINYGYTF
>-|TRBJ2-2|TRBD2|TRBV7-8
TGTGCCAGCAGCCCCCGGACTAGCACCGGGGAGCTGTTTTTT
CASSPRTSTGELFF
>-|TRBJ2-5|TRBD2|TRBV30
TGTGCCTGGAGCTCGGGACTAGCGGCGGAGACCCAGTACTTC
CAWSSGLAAETQYF
>-|TRBJ1-2|TRBD1|TRBV5-4
TGTGCCAGCAGCTTGGGGGACAGCAACTTCTATGGCTACACCTTC
CASSLGDSNFYGYTF
>-|TRBJ1-6|TRBD1|TRBV28
TGTGCCAGCAGCCTAAGCAGGACGGGGACAGCGGACTATAATTCACCCCTCCACTTT
CASSLSRTGTADYNSPLHF
>once|TRBJ1-1|-|TRBV19
TGTGCCAGTAGTATAACGTGGGGCGGGGCTGAAGCTTTCTTT
CASSITWGGAEAFF
>few|TRBJ2-7|-|TRBV2
TGTGCCAGCTCCCTCGGGGAGAAACAGTACTTC
CASSLGEKQYF
>-|TRBJ2-3|-|TRBV30
TGTGCCTGGACACGACTAGGAGACACAGATACGCAGTATTTT
CAWTRLGDTDTQYF
>-|TRBJ1-2|-|TRBV28
TGTGCCAGCACCAGCCCTACAGGGAACTATGGCTACACCTTC
CASTSPTGNYGYTF
>-|TRBJ2-5|TRBD2|TRBV30
TGTGCCTGGGCAGCGGGAGTGAAAGAGACCCAGTACTTC
CAWAAGVKETQYF
>few|TRBJ2-7|-|TRBV27
TGTGCCAGCAGTTTGATGGGGAGAGAGCAGTACTTC
CASSLMGREQYF
>-|TRBJ2-3|TRBD2|TRBV5-4
TGTGCCAGCAGCCCGACTAGCGGGAGGGAAGCAGATACGCAGTATTTT
CASSPTSGREADTQYF
>-|TRBJ2-7|TRBD1|TRBV10-1
TGCGCCAGCAGCCCACAGGGGTTCACCTACGAGCAGTACTTC
CASSPQGFTYEQYF